This T cell receptor beta chain was found in a study of blood T cell repertoires in COVID-19 (dated by TCRdb to about 2020). At the level of the whole study: Samples covering the acute and convalescent phases of COVID-19 were provided by collaborators in the United States, Italy and Spain. The samples were drawn from the first 160 participants of the ongoing ImmuneRACE study and from 1,200 or so subjects provided by 6 global collaborators. Deeply sampled blood TCRbeta repertoires from subjects exposed to, actively infected with, or recovered from COVID-19 were included in the dataset. A de-identified subject ID, COVID-19 status, age in years and sex were almost always included in the sample metadata. A freely available public database, intended as a resource for researchers studying the immune response to SARS-CoV-2, is where the repertoires were released. Where available, HLA class I and class II types were taken from metadata supplied by the sample provider and were not determined by assay-based typing. The prospective study material was composed of cDNA or gDNA derived from T cells, B-cell-depleted T cells, or PBMCs. What the research found in general, with its limitations: The amount of clinical and demographic metadata varied by source and participant and was provided uncurated.

This clone has ten or more counts. The antigen it binds to is not known. Within one base of it there is no much larger clone, and no base qualities were kept. The germline V gene gives CDR1 as SGHTA and CDR2 as FQGNSA. Trimming at the junction amounts to 5 bases on V and 6 bases on J, and the germline ends lie 17 bases apart. The CDR3 measures 15 amino acids from cysteine to phenylalanine. Only the CDR3 region is kept as DNA, spanning 45 bases read in frame from base 1. TCRbeta CDR3 regions were amplified from genomic DNA using the immunoSEQ Assay, a bias-controlled multiplex PCR. For the original study's pipeline: Within the assay, amplification of reference gene primers was used to estimate how many nucleated cells each sample contained. To quantify the absolute abundance of each unique TCRbeta CDR3 rearrangement, sequence reads were collapsed and filtered. For each sample, productive Simpson clonality was calculated by taking the square root of Simpson's diversity index across productive rearrangements. TCRdb limited this immuneACCESS table to in-frame rearrangements with V and J called. A share of clones is missing; checked studies link under half to unresolved V genes, and the rest is unexplained. V and J calls and clone size are copied from that table; D and trimming were computed from the DNA. Across this sample there are 100,000 to 150,000 clones, with 65% to 90% seen only once. Around 8% of the sample is taken by the ten largest.

The collaborating institutions used their own protocols to collect whole blood in K2EDTA tubes. Collaborator samples were shipped for TCRbeta analysis as frozen whole blood, isolated PBMCs, or DNA extracted from either sample type. The chain was built from TRBV7-2 and TRBJ1-5; perhaps TRBD1 is the D gene, with 5 bases matching. Source material: peripheral blood. The receptor comes from a woman in her sixties with active or convalescent COVID-19. The nucleotide sequence is given as TGTGCCAGCAGCCCTCACGGGGGGTGGGGTCAGCCCCAGCATTTT. It translates as CASSPHGGWGQPQHF.